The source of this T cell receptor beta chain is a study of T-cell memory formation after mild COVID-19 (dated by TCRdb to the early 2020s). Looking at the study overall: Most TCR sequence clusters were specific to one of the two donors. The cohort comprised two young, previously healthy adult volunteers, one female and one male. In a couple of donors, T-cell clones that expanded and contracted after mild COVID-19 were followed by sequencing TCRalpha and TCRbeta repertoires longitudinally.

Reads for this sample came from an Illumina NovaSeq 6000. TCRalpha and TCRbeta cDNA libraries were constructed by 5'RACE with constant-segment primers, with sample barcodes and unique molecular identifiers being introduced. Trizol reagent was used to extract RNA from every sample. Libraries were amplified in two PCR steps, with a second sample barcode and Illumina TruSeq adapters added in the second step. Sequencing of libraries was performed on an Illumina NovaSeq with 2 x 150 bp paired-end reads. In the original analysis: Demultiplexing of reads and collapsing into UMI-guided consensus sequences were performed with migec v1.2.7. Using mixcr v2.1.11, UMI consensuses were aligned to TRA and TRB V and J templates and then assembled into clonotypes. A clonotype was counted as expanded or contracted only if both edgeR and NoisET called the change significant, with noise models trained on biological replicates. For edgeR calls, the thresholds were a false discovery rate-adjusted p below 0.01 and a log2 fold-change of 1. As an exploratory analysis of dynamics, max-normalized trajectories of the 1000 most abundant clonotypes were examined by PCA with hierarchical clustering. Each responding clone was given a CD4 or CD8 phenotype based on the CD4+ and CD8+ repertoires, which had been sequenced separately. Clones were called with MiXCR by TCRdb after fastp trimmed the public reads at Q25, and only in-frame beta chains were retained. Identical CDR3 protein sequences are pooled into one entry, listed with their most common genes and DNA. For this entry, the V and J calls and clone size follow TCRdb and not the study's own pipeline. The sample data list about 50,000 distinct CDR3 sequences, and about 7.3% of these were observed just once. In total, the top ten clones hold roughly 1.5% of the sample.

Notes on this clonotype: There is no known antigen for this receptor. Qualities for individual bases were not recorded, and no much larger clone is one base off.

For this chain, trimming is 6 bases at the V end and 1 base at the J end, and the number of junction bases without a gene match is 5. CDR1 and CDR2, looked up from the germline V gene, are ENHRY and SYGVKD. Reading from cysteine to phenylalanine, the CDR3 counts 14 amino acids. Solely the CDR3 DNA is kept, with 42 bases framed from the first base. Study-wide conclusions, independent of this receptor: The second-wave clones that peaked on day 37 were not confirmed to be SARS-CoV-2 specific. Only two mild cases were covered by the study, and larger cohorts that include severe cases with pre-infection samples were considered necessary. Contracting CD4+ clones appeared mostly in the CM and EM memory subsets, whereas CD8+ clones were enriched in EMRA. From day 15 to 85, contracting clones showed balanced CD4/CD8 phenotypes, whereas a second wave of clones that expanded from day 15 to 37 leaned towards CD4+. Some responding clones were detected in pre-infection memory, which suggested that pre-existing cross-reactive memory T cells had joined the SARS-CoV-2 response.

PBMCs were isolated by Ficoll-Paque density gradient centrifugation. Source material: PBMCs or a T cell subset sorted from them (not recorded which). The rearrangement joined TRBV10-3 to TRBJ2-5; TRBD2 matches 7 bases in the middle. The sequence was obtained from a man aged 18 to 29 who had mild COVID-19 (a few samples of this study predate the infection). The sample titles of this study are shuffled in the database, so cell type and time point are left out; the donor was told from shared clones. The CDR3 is CAIRGGSSQETQYF. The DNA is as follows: TGTGCCATCAGGGGGGGGTCCAGCCAAGAGACCCAGTACTTC.